These 14 T cell receptor beta chains came from one sample sequenced in a study of blood T cell repertoires in COVID-19. Sequenced by immunoSEQ multiplex PCR; TCRdb stores in-frame clones only, minus some. The repertoire holds around 300,000 clones, with 88% as singletons. Sequencing was carried out using peripheral blood. These receptors were obtained from a man younger than 30 with active or convalescent COVID-19.

This rearrangement joins TRBV19 to TRBJ2-7, with 12 bases fitting TRBD2. V shed 5 bases and J 3 bases; nucleotides not matched to a gene: 8. The CDR3 length is 16 residues. CDR1 and CDR2 from the germline V gene are LNHDA and SQIVND (reference sequence). CDR3 protein: CASSLNRLAGDYEQYF. CDR3 bases: TGTGCCAGTAGTTTAAACCGACTAGCGGGAGACTACGAGCAGTACTTC. Using reference TRBV19 and TRBJ2-7 for the parts outside the CDR3, the full variable domain is DGGITQSPKYLFRKEGQNVTLSCEQNLNHDAMYWYRQDPGQGLRLIYYSQIVNDFQKGDIAEGYSVSREKKESFPLTVTSAQKNPTAFYLCASSLNRLAGDYEQYFGPGTRLTVT.

The gene calls are TRBV5-8 and TRBJ2-5; TRBD1 might be the D (6 bases). The CDR3 covers 15 residues. V lost 0 bases and J 3 bases, leaving 12 bases between the germline ends. CDR1 is SGHTS and CDR2 is YDEGEE in the germline V gene. The CDR3 DNA reads TGTGCCAGCAGCTTGGGGGGGCAGGGAAAAGAGACCCAGTACTTC. Translating it yields CASSLGGQGKETQYF.

The chain carries TRBV24-1 and TRBJ2-1, with D possibly being TRBD2 (6 bases). This CDR3 is built from 18 residues. CDR1 KGHDR and CDR2 SFDVKD come from the germline V gene. The V end lost 0 bases, the J end lost 7 bases, and 21 bases lay between the germline ends. The CDR3 loop reads CATSDLRFSSLEGNEQFF. In nucleotides, the CDR3 is TGTGCCACCAGTGATTTGAGGTTTTCTAGCCTGGAGGGGAATGAGCAGTTCTTC.

The rearrangement uses TRBV5-6 and TRBJ1-5; TRBD1 matches at 9 bases. CDR1 is SGHDT, CDR2 YYEEEE, per germline. With V trimmed by 4 bases and J by 3 bases, 11 bases remained unmatched. This CDR3 is built from 17 residues. The CDR3 DNA follows: TGTGCCAGCAGCCCAGGTGGAGGACAGGGGATCAATCAGCCCCAGCATTTT. Translation gives CASSPGGGQGINQPQHF.

This chain links TRBV12-3 or TRBV12-4 with TRBJ1-5; D not certain. V was pared by 3 bases and J by 7 bases, with 10 bases between. This CDR3 spans 13 amino acids. CDR3 nucleotides: TGTGCCAGCAGTTTTACGGGGAAACAGCCCCAGCATTTT. Its protein is CASSFTGKQPQHF.

CDR3 in amino acids: CSVPGGMNTEAFF. In nucleotides, the CDR3 is TGCAGCGTACCAGGGGGTATGAACACTGAAGCTTTCTTT. This sequence joins TRBV29-1 and TRBJ1-1; 7 bases align to TRBD1. CDR1 is SQVTM, CDR2 ANQGSEA, per germline. The CDR3 is 13 residues long. Germline trimming cut 6 bases from V and 0 bases from J; bases unmatched to any gene: 4. The complete variable domain, with remaining parts taken from reference TRBV29-1 and TRBJ1-1, reads SAVISQKPSRDICQRGTSLTIQCQVDSQVTMMFWYRQQPGQSLTLIATANQGSEATYESGFVIDKFPISRPNLTFSTLTVSNMSPEDSSIYLCSVPGGMNTEAFFGQGTRLTVV.

V gene TRBV5-1 combines with J gene TRBJ2-1, with D maybe TRBD1 (6 bases). This CDR3 is 14 amino acids long. Germline assignment: CDR1 SGHRS and CDR2 YFSETQ. Deletions cut 0 bases from V and 8 bases from J, with 12 bases between. As DNA, the CDR3 is TGCGCCAGCAGCTTGGGGAGCAGGGGATATGAGCAGTTCTTC. Encoded protein: CASSLGSRGYEQFF.

J is TRBJ1-2 and V is TRBV5-1; D possibly corresponds to TRBD1 (6 bases). Per germline, CDR1 SGHRS and CDR2 YFSETQ. The V gene lost 3 bases and the J gene lost 8 bases, with 17 bases spanning the gap. CDR3 length: 14 amino acids. The CDR3 nucleotides are TGCGCCAGCAGCTCCCGCCGGACAGTCGGCGGCTACACCTTC. It codes for CASSSRRTVGGYTF.

The chain combines TRBV4-3 with TRBJ2-5, with TRBD2 identical over 10 bases. V lost 0 bases to trimming and J lost 4 bases; unmatched junction nucleotides: 11. The CDR3 runs to 18 residues. Per the germline V gene, CDR1 is LGHNA and CDR2 is YSLEER. The CDR3 sequence: CASSQDRLAGAVGETQYF. The CDR3 DNA is TGCGCCAGCAGCCAAGATAGGCTAGCGGGGGCGGTGGGAGAGACCCAGTACTTC.

The chain has TRBV10-3 and TRBJ1-2; 8 bases align to TRBD1. Germline-derived CDR1 and CDR2 are ENHRY and SYGVKD. This CDR3 has 15 amino acids. With V trimmed by 0 bases and J by 7 bases, 7 bases remained unmatched. The CDR3 region is CAISESQGALGGYTF. The DNA of the CDR3 is TGTGCCATCAGTGAGTCGCAGGGGGCACTTGGTGGCTACACCTTC.

The V gene is TRBV9, the J gene TRBJ1-2; D unresolved. The CDR3 spans 15 residues. Germline-derived CDR1 and CDR2 are SGDLS and YYNGEE. Trimming cost V 0 bases and J 4 bases, with 13 bases left between them. Here the CDR3 DNA reads TGTGCCAGCAGCGTAGATGCGGTCAGTGGCTATGGCTACACCTTC. It specifies CASSVDAVSGYGYTF.

This clone was recorded a few times. The chain uses TRBV3-1 (or the pseudogene TRBV3-2) and TRBJ1-3; 7 bases match TRBD1. Germline loops: CDR1 LGHDT, CDR2 YNNKEL (reference sequence). Trimming removed 0 bases from V and 2 bases from J; junction bases left unmatched: 1. The CDR3 is 15 amino acids. The CDR3 protein is CASSQDDRAGNTIYF. DNA of the CDR3: TGTGCCAGCAGCCAAGACGACAGGGCTGGAAACACCATATATTTT.

V and J are TRBV19 and TRBJ2-3; 16 positions agree with TRBD2. The CDR3 is made up of 19 amino acids. Germline V gives CDR1 LNHDA, CDR2 SQIVND (reference sequence). Germline trimming cut 5 bases from V and 1 base from J; bases unmatched to any gene: 9. The CDR3 nucleotides read TGTGCCAGTAGTGAGGGACTAGCGGGGGGGTCACCCCGCACAGATACGCAGTATTTT. Protein product: CASSEGLAGGSPRTDTQYF.

Worth noting for this clone: The junction departs from germline at one end; a sequencing error may be responsible. The chain combines TRBV4-3 with TRBJ2-7; 9 bases are shared with TRBD2. This CDR3 has 17 amino acids. The germline V gene has CDR1 LGHNA and CDR2 YSLEER. The CDR3 loop is CASSQGPAGGSYYQQYF. CDR3 sequence (DNA): TGCGCCAGCAGCCAAGGCCCGGCGGGGGGGAGTTACTACCAGCAGTACTTC.